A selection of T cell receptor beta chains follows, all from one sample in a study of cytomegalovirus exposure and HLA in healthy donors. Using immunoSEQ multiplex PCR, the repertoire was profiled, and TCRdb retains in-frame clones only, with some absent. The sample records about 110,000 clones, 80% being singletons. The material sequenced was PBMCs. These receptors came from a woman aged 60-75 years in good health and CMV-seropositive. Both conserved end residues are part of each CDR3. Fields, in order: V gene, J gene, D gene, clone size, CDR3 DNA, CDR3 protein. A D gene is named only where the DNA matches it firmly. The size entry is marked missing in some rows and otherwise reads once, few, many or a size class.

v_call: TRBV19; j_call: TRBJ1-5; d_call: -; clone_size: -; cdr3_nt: TGTGCCAGTAGACGAATCCGGAGACCGGGACTCGAAAGTGAGGCTTATCAGCCCCAGCATTTT; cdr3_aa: CASRRIRRPGLESEAYQPQHF
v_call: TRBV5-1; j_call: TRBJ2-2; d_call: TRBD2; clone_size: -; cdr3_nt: TGCGCCAGCAGCCCGAACGCACTAGCGGGCGCATACACCGGGGAGCTGTTTTTT; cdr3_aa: CASSPNALAGAYTGELFF
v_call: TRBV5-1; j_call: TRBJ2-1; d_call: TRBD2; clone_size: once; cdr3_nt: TGCGCCAGCAGCAGGGGGGGGACTAGCGGGAGTGGAAATGAGCAGTTCTTC; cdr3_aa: CASSRGGTSGSGNEQFF
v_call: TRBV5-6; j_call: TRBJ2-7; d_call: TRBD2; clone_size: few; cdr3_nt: TGTGCCAGCAACGGACTAGCCTCCGAGCAGTACTTC; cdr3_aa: CASNGLASEQYF
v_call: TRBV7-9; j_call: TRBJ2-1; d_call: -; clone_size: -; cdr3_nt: TGTGCCAGCAGTGGGGCCGACAATGAGCAGTTCTTC; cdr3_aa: CASSGADNEQFF
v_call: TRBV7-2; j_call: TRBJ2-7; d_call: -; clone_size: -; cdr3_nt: TGTGCCAGCAGCTTAGCACCGGGCGGGACCTACGAGCAGTACTTC; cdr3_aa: CASSLAPGGTYEQYF
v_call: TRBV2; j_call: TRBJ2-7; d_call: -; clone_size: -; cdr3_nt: TGTGCCAGCAGTGATAACGAGCAGTACTTC; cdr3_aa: CASSDNEQYF
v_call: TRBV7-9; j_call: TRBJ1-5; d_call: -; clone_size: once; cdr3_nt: TGTGCCAGCAGCTACCACTTGGGGGGGTTGGGCAATCAGCCCCAGCATTTT; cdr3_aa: CASSYHLGGLGNQPQHF
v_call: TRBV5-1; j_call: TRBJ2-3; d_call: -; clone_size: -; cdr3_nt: TGCGCCAGCAGCTTGGATTTAGGGCTAGCCCTTAGCACAGATACGCAGTATTTT; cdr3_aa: CASSLDLGLALSTDTQYF
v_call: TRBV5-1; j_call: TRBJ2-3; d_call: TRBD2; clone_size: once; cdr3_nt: TGCGCCAGCAGCCTGAGATCCCGGGCTAGCGGATTCACAGATACGCAGTATTTT; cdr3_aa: CASSLRSRASGFTDTQYF
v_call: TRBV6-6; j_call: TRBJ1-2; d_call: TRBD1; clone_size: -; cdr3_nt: TGTGCCAGCAGTTACTCTACAGGGGGAGGAGGCTACACCTTC; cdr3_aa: CASSYSTGGGGYTF
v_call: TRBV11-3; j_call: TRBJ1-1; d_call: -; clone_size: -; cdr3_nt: TGTGCCAGCAGCTTACGGGGGGACACTGAAGCTTTCTTT; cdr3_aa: CASSLRGDTEAFF
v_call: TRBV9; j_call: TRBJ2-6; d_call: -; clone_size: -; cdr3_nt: TGTGCCAGCAGCGTCTCTCAGGGAACTGGGGCCAACGTCCTGACTTTC; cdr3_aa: CASSVSQGTGANVLTF
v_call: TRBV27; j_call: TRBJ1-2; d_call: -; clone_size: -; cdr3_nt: -; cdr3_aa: CASSSSADRGFYGYTF
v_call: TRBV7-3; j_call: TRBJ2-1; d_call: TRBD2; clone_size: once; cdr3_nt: TGTGCCAGCAGCTTTCTAGCGGGAGTCACCTACAATGAGCAGTTCTTC; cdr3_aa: CASSFLAGVTYNEQFF
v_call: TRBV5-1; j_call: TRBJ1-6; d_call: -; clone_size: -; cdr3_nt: TGCGCCAGCAGCTTGGCAGCGAGCTCCTATAATTCACCCCTCCACTTT; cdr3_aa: CASSLAASSYNSPLHF
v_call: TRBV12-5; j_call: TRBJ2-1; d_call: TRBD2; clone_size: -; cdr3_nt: TGTGCTAGTGGTTTGGTTTATGGGGGGACTAACAATGAGCAGTTCTTC; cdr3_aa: CASGLVYGGTNNEQFF
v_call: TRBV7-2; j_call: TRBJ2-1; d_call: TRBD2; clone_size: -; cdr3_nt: TGTGCCAGCAGCTCGCGACTAGCGGCGGAAGGTCCTGAGCAGTTCTTC; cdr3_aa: CASSSRLAAEGPEQFF